The next 30 T cell receptor beta chains were all read from a single sample in a study of T-cell memory formation after mild COVID-19. TCRdb recomputed calls from the 5' RACE reads with MiXCR, one row per CDR3 protein. The repertoire includes some 110,000 distinct CDR3 sequences, approximately 15% of them detected once, and around 28% sits in the top ten. The specimen sequenced was PBMCs or a T cell subset sorted from them (not recorded which). Receptor source: an adult woman who had mild COVID-19 (a few samples of this study predate the infection). Cell type and time point are not known.

The V and J genes are TRBV11-3 and TRBJ2-3; 7 bases line up with TRBD1. CDR1 and CDR2 (germline): SGHNT, YENEEA. The V and J ends lost 5 bases and 14 bases, in that order; junction bases with no gene match: 10. This CDR3 has 12 amino acids. CDR3 nucleotide sequence: TGTGCCAGCAGCCACGTGGGGACAGATCGGTATTTT. Its translation: CASSHVGTDRYF.

This chain uses TRBV7-9 with TRBJ2-7; perhaps TRBD2 as D (6 bases). The CDR3 spans 13 residues. Between the trimmed V and J ends, which lost 1 base and 6 bases, there was a span of 10 bases. Looked up from germline, CDR1 is SEHNR and CDR2 is FQNEAQ (reference sequence). The CDR3 protein is CASSLEGSGEQYF. DNA for the CDR3: TGTGCCAGCAGCTTAGAGGGTAGCGGCGAGCAGTACTTC.

V and J are TRBV7-2 and TRBJ2-3; maybe TRBD2 (5 bases). The CDR3 runs to 16 residues. The germline gives CDR1 SGHTA, CDR2 FQGNSA. V dropped 5 bases and J dropped 3 bases, with 18 bases sitting between them. The CDR3 nucleotides read TGTGCCAGCAGCCGCCCGCGTCTAGCCGAAACAGATACGCAGTATTTT. Protein sequence: CASSRPRLAETDTQYF.

This clonotype was seen more than once but under ten times. The chain couples TRBV12-3 or TRBV12-4 to TRBJ2-1; TRBD1 matches at 9 bases. With V trimmed by 6 bases and J by 7 bases, 7 bases remained unmatched. CDR3 length: 14 amino acids. For the CDR3, the DNA is TGTGCCAGCAGCCACGGGACAGGGCAGAATGAGCAGTTCTTC. This gives the protein CASSHGTGQNEQFF.

The chain recombines TRBV12-3 or TRBV12-4 with TRBJ2-5; D may be TRBD1 or TRBD2 (6 bases each). This CDR3 is built from 14 residues. The V end lost 2 bases, the J end lost 5 bases, and 12 bases lay between the germline ends. CDR3 protein: CASSLSGGTETQYF. The CDR3 nucleotides are TGTGCCAGCAGTTTATCCGGGGGCACGGAGACCCAGTACTTC.

There are a few counts of this clonotype. The chain links TRBV6-5 to TRBJ2-7; unclear D gene. CDR3 length: 12 residues. From germline, CDR1 is MNHEY and CDR2 SVGAGI. Trimming left V 2 bases short and J 4 bases short, with 6 bases between. CDR3 sequence (DNA): TGTGCCAGCAGTTACACGCCATACGAGCAGTACTTC. This encodes CASSYTPYEQYF.

The rearrangement joins TRBV10-3 to TRBJ2-1; possible D gene TRBD1, 6 bases. Per germline, CDR1 ENHRY and CDR2 SYGVKD. The CDR3 contains 16 residues. With 0 bases removed from V and 4 bases from J, the gap between germline ends came to 13 bases. Written as DNA, the CDR3 is TGTGCCATCAGTGAGTCGCTGCAGGGGTCGTACAATGAGCAGTTCTTC. Amino acid sequence: CAISESLQGSYNEQFF.

V usage is TRBV4-3 and J usage is TRBJ2-7; TRBD1 matches 8 bases. The CDR3 length is 15 residues. Germline loops: CDR1 LGHNA, CDR2 YSLEER. V dropped 1 base and J dropped 4; count of bases not matched to a gene: 6. CDR3 sequence: CASSQAGGQDYEQYF. CDR3 bases: TGCGCCAGCAGCCAAGCAGGGGGCCAAGATTACGAGCAGTACTTC.

This clonotype was seen only a few times. This rearrangement joins TRBV24-1 to TRBJ1-5; D unresolved. V lost 12 bases to trimming and J lost 3 bases, with 14 bases between them. The CDR3 sequence is 13 residues long. The germline V gene encodes CDR1 KGHDR and CDR2 SFDVKD. The DNA of the CDR3 is TGTGCCCCGGGTTGCAGCTACAATCAGCCCCAGCATTTT. This gives the protein CAPGCSYNQPQHF.

This chain joins TRBV13 and TRBJ2-5, with D unclear. This CDR3 is 14 amino acids long. CDR1 is PRHDT and CDR2 is FYEKMQ in the germline V gene (reference sequence). The V end lost 2 bases, the J end lost 5 bases, and 12 bases lay between the germline ends. The CDR3 DNA reads TGTGCCAGCAGCTTATCAACACGTAGGGAGACCCAGTACTTC. Translated: CASSLSTRRETQYF.

This clonotype was seen ten or more times. The rearrangement joins TRBV4-1 to TRBJ2-1; no firm D call. Trimming stripped 4 bases from V and 9 bases from J, with 25 bases between. CDR3 length: 17 residues. Germline CDR1 is MGHRA and CDR2 is YSYEKL. Written as DNA, the CDR3 is TGCGCCAGCAGCCCCATTAACCCCTCCGTCGCTGTAAGTGAGCAGTTCTTC. Amino acids: CASSPINPSVAVSEQFF.

The chain has TRBV4-3 and TRBJ2-3, with 11 nucleotides matching TRBD2. The CDR3 consists of 17 residues. CDR1 LGHNA and CDR2 YSLEER come from the germline V gene. With V trimmed by 4 bases and J by 7 bases, 13 bases remained unmatched. In DNA form, the CDR3 reads TGCGCCAGCAGCCCACTAGCGGGAGCCCTAGGGAGAAATACGCAGTATTTT. Translating gives CASSPLAGALGRNTQYF.

The CDR3, as DNA: TGTGCCAGCAGTTACGTGGCGGGGGGGCCCAGAGATACGCAGTATTTT. Amino acids: CASSYVAGGPRDTQYF. The chain is built from TRBV6-5 and TRBJ2-3; 9 bases line up with TRBD2. This CDR3 is 16 amino acids long. Germline V gene lookup returns CDR1 MNHEY and CDR2 SVGAGI. Trimming cost V 2 bases and J 5 bases; bases outside gene matches: 8.

The CDR3 loop reads CASSLGLAGGRGTDTQYF. CDR3 bases: TGTGCCAGCAGCTTAGGACTAGCGGGGGGTCGGGGCACAGATACGCAGTATTTT. This chain connects TRBV7-8 to TRBJ2-3; 13 nucleotides align to TRBD2. V gave up 1 base and J gave up 1 base; unmatched junction bases: 5. This CDR3 is 18 amino acids long. The germline CDR1 and CDR2 sequences are SGHVS and FQNEAQ. The whole variable domain, remainder taken from reference TRBV7-8 and TRBJ2-3, is GAGVSQSPRYKVAKRGQDVALRCDPISGHVSLFWYQQALGQGPEFLTYFQNEAQLDKSGLPSDRFFAERPEGSVSTLKIQRTQQEDSAVYLCASSLGLAGGRGTDTQYFGPGTRLTVL.

The CDR3 reads CASSHPSEGARMNTEAFF. CDR3 nucleotide sequence: TGTGCCAGCAGCCACCCGTCTGAGGGGGCAAGGATGAACACTGAAGCTTTCTTT. V usage is TRBV12-3 or TRBV12-4 and J usage is TRBJ1-1; 7 nucleotides match TRBD1. This CDR3 contains 18 residues. V gave up 6 bases and J gave up 0 bases; unmatched junction bases: 16.

This clonotype came up a few times. The J gene is TRBJ1-1, the V gene TRBV5-5; no definite D call. The length of the CDR3 is 13 residues. Trimming removed 4 bases at V and 8 bases at J, with 15 bases between. Germline V gene data show CDR1 as SGHKS and CDR2 as YYEKEE (reference sequence). CDR3 loop: CASSPGSRREAFF. The CDR3 DNA is TGTGCCAGCAGCCCGGGCAGCCGCCGGGAAGCTTTCTTT.

This sequence joins TRBV13 and TRBJ2-3; TRBD1 matches at 9 bases. J gave up 2 bases and V 0 bases, and 3 bases lay outside the gene matches. Germline V gene lookup returns CDR1 PRHDT and CDR2 FYEKMQ (reference sequence). The CDR3 contains 16 residues. CDR3 nucleotides: TGTGCCAGCAGCTTAGGGCGGACAGGGGCCACAGATACGCAGTATTTT. Protein product: CASSLGRTGATDTQYF.

This clonotype has a handful of counts. The V and J genes are TRBV7-9 and TRBJ2-7; 8 bases line up with TRBD1. V dropped 5 bases and J dropped 2; count of bases not matched to a gene: 5. Germline lookup yields CDR1 SEHNR and CDR2 FQNEAQ (reference sequence). There are 14 residues in the CDR3. CDR3 amino acids: CASSTGQATYEQYF. The CDR3 region has the DNA TGTGCCAGCAGCACGGGACAGGCAACCTACGAGCAGTACTTC.

This clonotype was seen only a few times. The chain carries TRBV6-6 and TRBJ2-1; 10 bases match TRBD2. Germline V gene lookup returns CDR1 MNHNY and CDR2 SVGAGI (reference sequence). The CDR3 is made up of 16 amino acids. The trim removed 2 bases at V and 5 bases at J, leaving 6 bases unmatched. CDR3 sequence reads: CASSYGAGGRDNEQFF. The CDR3 DNA reads as TGTGCCAGCAGTTACGGAGCGGGAGGGAGAGACAATGAGCAGTTCTTC.

This rearrangement joins TRBV7-9 to TRBJ1-2; no definite D call. The CDR3 has 16 amino acids. Looked up from germline, CDR1 is SEHNR and CDR2 is FQNEAQ (reference sequence). Between the trimmed V and J ends, which lost 0 bases and 8 bases, there was a span of 19 bases. The CDR3 reads CASSLAQWAEMEGYTF. CDR3 sequence (DNA): TGTGCCAGCAGCTTAGCGCAGTGGGCGGAGATGGAAGGCTACACCTTC.

This clonotype was counted ten times or more. The J gene is TRBJ2-7, the V gene TRBV7-9; D might be TRBD2 (5 bases). Germline V gives CDR1 SEHNR, CDR2 FQNEAQ (reference sequence). The V end lost 8 bases, the J end lost 0 bases, and 8 bases lay between the germline ends. This CDR3 contains 12 residues. CDR3 region: CASSGDSYEQYF. The DNA of the CDR3 is TGTGCCAGCTCCGGGGACTCCTACGAGCAGTACTTC.

This chain connects TRBV19 to TRBJ1-1, with D tentatively TRBD1 (5 bases). CDR1 and CDR2 from the germline V gene are LNHDA and SQIVND (reference sequence). This CDR3 has 15 residues. With 2 bases removed from V and 7 bases from J, the gap between germline ends came to 17 bases. In nucleotides, the CDR3 is TGTGCCAGTAGTATAACGGCAGGGTCTGATGATGAAGCTTTCTTT. Its protein is CASSITAGSDDEAFF. The whole variable domain, remainder taken from reference TRBV19 and TRBJ1-1, is DGGITQSPKYLFRKEGQNVTLSCEQNLNHDAMYWYRQDPGQGLRLIYYSQIVNDFQKGDIAEGYSVSREKKESFPLTVTSAQKNPTAFYLCASSITAGSDDEAFFGQGTRLTVV.

This clonotype appeared a few times. The rearrangement joins TRBV4-1 to TRBJ2-1; D possibly corresponds to TRBD1 (6 bases). V lost 0 bases and J lost 10, with 10 bases in between. Germline CDR1 and CDR2: MGHRA and YSYEKL. The CDR3 length is 13 residues. CDR3 region: CASSQDRGWEQFF. The CDR3 DNA follows: TGCGCCAGCAGCCAAGACAGGGGTTGGGAGCAGTTCTTC.

The V and J genes are TRBV21-1 and TRBJ2-7; the DNA was not used to check the table's D call, TRBD1. TRBV21-1 is a pseudogene locus. CDR3 length equals 23 residues. CDR3 sequence (DNA): TGTGCCAGCAGCACGGCTCCGGGACAGGGGGCCTTTGGGACTAGCGGGCGCTCCTACGAGCAGTACTTC. Encoded protein: CASSTAPGQGAFGTSGRSYEQYF.

This clonotype came up a few times. The genes are TRBV29-1 and TRBJ1-4, with D maybe TRBD1 (5 bases). The CDR3 is 14 amino acids. Trimming left V 0 bases short and J 7 bases short, with 12 bases between. In germline, CDR1 is SQVTM, CDR2 ANQGSEA. CDR3 DNA sequence: TGCAGCGTTGAAGACGCCGATAGGGGTGAAAAACTGTTTTTT. Its translation: CSVEDADRGEKLFF.

This sequence joins TRBV12-3 or TRBV12-4 and TRBJ1-2; D is unresolved. The CDR3 sequence is 13 residues long. V lost 6 bases to trimming and J lost 5 bases, with 13 bases between them. In DNA form, the CDR3 reads TGTGCCAGCAGCCTCACAGCGATATATGGCTACACCTTC. As protein: CASSLTAIYGYTF.

This sequence joins TRBV30 and TRBJ1-1; the D gene is possibly TRBD1 (5 bases). V lost 0 bases, J lost 4 bases, and 9 bases lay in between. The CDR3 extends over 13 amino acids. Germline CDR1 and CDR2: GTSNPN and SVGIG (reference sequence). The CDR3 nucleotides are TGTGCCTGGAGTGTAGACGGGGCCACTGAAGCTTTCTTT. This codes for CAWSVDGATEAFF.

There are a few counts of this clonotype. This chain uses TRBV20-1 with TRBJ2-7; possible D gene TRBD2, 5 bases. CDR1 and CDR2 (germline): DFQATT, SNEGSKA (reference sequence). Trimming took 0 bases from V and 4 from J, leaving 7 bases between them. CDR3 length equals 12 residues. CDR3 DNA sequence: TGCAGTGCTAGAGATAGAGGGTACGAGCAGTACTTC. This codes for CSARDRGYEQYF.

In its sample, this clonotype was seen many times. The chain combines TRBV4-2 with TRBJ2-4, with D perhaps TRBD2 (6 bases). Germline-derived CDR1 and CDR2 are LGHNA and YNFKEQ. The CDR3 loop spans 18 amino acids. Deletions cut 4 bases from V and 10 bases from J, with 29 bases between. The CDR3 is CASSPLSGRRAPQGIQYF. CDR3 coding DNA: TGTGCCAGCAGCCCCCTCAGCGGTCGGAGGGCCCCCCAAGGAATTCAGTACTTC.

This clonotype was counted at least ten times. The chain couples TRBV5-1 to TRBJ1-1; 8 bases are shared with TRBD1. J gave up 1 base and V 4 bases, and 3 bases lay outside the gene matches. The CDR3 extends over 14 amino acids. Germline V gives CDR1 SGHRS, CDR2 YFSETQ. The CDR3: CASSPGQGNTEAFF. The CDR3 DNA follows: TGCGCCAGCAGCCCAGGACAGGGGAACACTGAAGCTTTCTTT.